This TCR beta chain comes out of a study of shared clonotypes between healthy human individuals. Regarding the study as a whole: Naive CD4 clonotypes were shared across several donors at 4% to 5%. Clonotype sharing among donors likely depends on sequencing depth.

Only Caucasian adults living in Nashville, Tennessee served as donors. The V gene end was trimmed by 0 bases and the J gene end by 3 bases; junction bases not matched to a gene: 13. The CDR3 runs 20 residues. Germline V lookup: CDR1 SGHTA, CDR2 FQGNSA. As to this clone: Its antigen is unknown.

Each PCR replicate from the sorted subsets contained approximately 0.2 ug DNA, which is tens of thousands of T cell genomes. The method was immunoSEQ multiplex PCR; TCRdb's version includes in-frame clones alone and lacks a portion of them. In the table there are fewer than 1.6 million clones, about 98.5% of which are singletons. The material sequenced was naive CD4+ T cells sorted from blood. Subset noted: CD45RA+ positively selected. The chain combines TRBV7-2 with TRBJ2-1; 11 bases map to TRBD2. This clonotype was sampled from a man aged 25-45 years in good health. CDR3 DNA sequence: TGTGCCAGCAGCTTAGCCCCGGGACTAGCGGACTCTAATTTCTACAATGAGCAGTTCTTC. It codes for CASSLAPGLADSNFYNEQFF.